This TCR beta chain was captured in a study of PD-L1 blockade in urothelial cancer. Whole-study context: Blood was tested 3 weeks (second dose) and 6 weeks into treatment. A median roughly 130,000 T cells were found in blood samples.

Time point here: peripheral blood 6 weeks after treatment start. The patients had locally advanced or metastatic urothelial carcinoma. Patients each gave 1 to 8 samples, pretreatment and on-treatment. Per germline, CDR1 MDHEN and CDR2 SYDVKM. There are 15 residues in the CDR3. Trimming shortened V by 7 bases and J by 5 bases, and 18 bases separated the two germline ends. The assay was immunoSEQ multiplex PCR, and TCRdb's table has in-frame clones only and misses some. This table holds under 150,000 clones, roughly 89% found once. This receptor was obtained from a man between 60 and 75 years old with urothelial cancer. This rearrangement joins TRBV28 to TRBJ1-5; TRBD1 is a possible D gene (6 bases). Source: PBMCs, taken around atezolizumab (anti-PD-L1) treatment. The CDR3 reads CASIGSGGAYQPQHF. CDR3 nucleotide sequence: TGTGCCAGCATCGGTTCGGGGGGCGCTTATCAGCCCCAGCATTTT.